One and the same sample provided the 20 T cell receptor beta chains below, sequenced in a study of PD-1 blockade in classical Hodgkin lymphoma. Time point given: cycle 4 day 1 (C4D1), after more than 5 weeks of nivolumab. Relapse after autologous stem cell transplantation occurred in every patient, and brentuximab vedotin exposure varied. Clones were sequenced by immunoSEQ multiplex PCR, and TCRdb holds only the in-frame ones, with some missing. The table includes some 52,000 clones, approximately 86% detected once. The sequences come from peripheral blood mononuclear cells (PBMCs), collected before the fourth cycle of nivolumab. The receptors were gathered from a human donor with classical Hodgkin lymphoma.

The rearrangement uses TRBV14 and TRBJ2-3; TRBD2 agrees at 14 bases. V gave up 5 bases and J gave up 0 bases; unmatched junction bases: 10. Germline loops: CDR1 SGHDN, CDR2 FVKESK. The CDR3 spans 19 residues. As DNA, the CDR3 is TGTGCCAGCAGCTTCGGACTAGCGGGGGGACCCTTTAGCACAGATACGCAGTATTTT. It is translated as CASSFGLAGGPFSTDTQYF.

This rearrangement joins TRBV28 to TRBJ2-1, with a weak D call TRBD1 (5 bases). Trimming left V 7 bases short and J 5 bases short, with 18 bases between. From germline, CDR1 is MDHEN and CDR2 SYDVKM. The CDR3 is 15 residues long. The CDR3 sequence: CASNRGETRNNEQFF. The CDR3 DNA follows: TGTGCCAGCAATAGGGGCGAGACGAGGAACAATGAGCAGTTCTTC.

CDR3 nucleotides: TGTGCCGCCCGGGGCGGGGGACTATACAATGAGCAGTTCTTC. This translates into CAARGGGLYNEQFF. The chain employs TRBV27 and TRBJ2-1; 7 bases are a match to TRBD2. After removal of 11 bases from V and 4 bases from J, the junction contained 11 bases not matched to a gene. Germline V gene lookup returns CDR1 MNHEY and CDR2 SMNVEV (reference sequence). CDR3 length equals 14 residues.

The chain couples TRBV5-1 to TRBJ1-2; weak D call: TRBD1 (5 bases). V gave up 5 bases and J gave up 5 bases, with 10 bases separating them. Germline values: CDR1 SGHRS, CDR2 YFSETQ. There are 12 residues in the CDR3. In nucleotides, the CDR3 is TGCGCCAGCAGGGGGACGGATTATGGCTACACCTTC. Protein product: CASRGTDYGYTF.

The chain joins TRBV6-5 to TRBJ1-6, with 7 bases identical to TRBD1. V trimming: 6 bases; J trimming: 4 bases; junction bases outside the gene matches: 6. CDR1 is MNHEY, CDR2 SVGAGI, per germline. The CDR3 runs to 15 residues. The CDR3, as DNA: TGTGCCAGCAGAACCCAGGGACAGTATAATTCACCCCTCCACTTT. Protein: CASRTQGQYNSPLHF.

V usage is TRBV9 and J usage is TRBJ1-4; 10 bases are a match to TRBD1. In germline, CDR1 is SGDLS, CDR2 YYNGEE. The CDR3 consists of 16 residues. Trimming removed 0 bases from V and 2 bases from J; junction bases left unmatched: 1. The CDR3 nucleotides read TGTGCCAGCAGCGTAGGGGACAGGGGTACTAATGAAAAACTGTTTTTT. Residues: CASSVGDRGTNEKLFF.

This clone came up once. The CDR3 loop is CASSLRQNTEAFF. DNA of the CDR3: TGTGCCAGCAGTCTACGACAGAACACTGAAGCTTTCTTT. The J gene is TRBJ1-1, the V gene TRBV2; no reliable D call. Germline assignment: CDR1 SNHLY and CDR2 FYNNEI. The V and J ends lost 5 bases and 1 base respectively, with 8 bases between them. The CDR3 contains 13 residues.

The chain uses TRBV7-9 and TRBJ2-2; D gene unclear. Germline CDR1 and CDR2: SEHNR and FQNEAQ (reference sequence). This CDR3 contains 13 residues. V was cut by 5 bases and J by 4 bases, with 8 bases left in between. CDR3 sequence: CASSLTSTGELFF. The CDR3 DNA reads TGTGCCAGCAGCCTCACGAGCACCGGGGAGCTGTTTTTT.

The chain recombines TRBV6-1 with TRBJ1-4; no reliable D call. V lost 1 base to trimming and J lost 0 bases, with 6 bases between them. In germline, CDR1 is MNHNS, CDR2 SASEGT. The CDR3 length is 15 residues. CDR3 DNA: TGTGCCAGCAGTGAAGTGGGTGCAACTAATGAAAAACTGTTTTTT. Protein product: CASSEVGATNEKLFF.

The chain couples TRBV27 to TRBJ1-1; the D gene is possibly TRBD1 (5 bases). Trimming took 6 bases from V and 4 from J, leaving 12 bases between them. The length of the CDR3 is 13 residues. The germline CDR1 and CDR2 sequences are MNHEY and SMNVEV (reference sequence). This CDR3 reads CASRLTEGTEAFF. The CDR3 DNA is TGTGCCAGCAGACTGACAGAAGGCACTGAAGCTTTCTTT.

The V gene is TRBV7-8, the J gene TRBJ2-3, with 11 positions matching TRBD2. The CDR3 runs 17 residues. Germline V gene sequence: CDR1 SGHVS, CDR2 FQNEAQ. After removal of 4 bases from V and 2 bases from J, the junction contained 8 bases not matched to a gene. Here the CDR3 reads CASSSSSGGFSTDTQYF. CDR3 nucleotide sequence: TGTGCCAGCAGCTCCTCTAGCGGGGGGTTCTCCACAGATACGCAGTATTTT.

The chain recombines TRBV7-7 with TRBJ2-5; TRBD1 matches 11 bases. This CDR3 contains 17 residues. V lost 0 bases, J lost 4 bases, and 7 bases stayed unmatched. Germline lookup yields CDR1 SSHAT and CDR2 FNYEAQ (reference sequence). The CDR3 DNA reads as TGTGCCAGCAGCTTAGCGGGCCGGACAGGGGGCCGAGAGACCCAGTACTTC. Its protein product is CASSLAGRTGGRETQYF.

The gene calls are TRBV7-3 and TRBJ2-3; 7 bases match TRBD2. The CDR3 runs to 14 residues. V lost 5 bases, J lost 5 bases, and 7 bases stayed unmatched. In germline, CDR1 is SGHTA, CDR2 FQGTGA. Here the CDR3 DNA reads TGTGCCAGCAGCGTGGGACTACCGGGAGATACGCAGTATTTT. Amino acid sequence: CASSVGLPGDTQYF.

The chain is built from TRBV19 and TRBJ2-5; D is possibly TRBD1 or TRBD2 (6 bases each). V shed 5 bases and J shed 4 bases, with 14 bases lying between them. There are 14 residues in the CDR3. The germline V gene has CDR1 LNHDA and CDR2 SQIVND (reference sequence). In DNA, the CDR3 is TGTGCCAGTAGTCGCTGGGGGGCCCCAGAGACCCAGTACTTC. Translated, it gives CASSRWGAPETQYF.

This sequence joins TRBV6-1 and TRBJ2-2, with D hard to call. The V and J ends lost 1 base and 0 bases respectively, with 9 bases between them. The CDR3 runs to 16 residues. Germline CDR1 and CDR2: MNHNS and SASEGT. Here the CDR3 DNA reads TGTGCCAGCAGTGAAGAAGTCGCAGCGAACACCGGGGAGCTGTTTTTT. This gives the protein CASSEEVAANTGELFF.

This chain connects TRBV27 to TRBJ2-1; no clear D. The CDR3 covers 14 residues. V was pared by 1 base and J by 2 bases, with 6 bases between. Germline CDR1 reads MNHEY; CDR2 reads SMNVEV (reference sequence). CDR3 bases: TGTGCCAGCAGTTTATTTGAGACCTACAATGAGCAGTTCTTC. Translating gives CASSLFETYNEQFF.

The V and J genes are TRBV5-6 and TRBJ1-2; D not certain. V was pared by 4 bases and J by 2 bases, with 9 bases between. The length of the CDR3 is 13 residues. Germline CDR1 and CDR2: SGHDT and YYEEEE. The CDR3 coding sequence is TGTGCCAGCAGCCGTCCGGGGAACTATGGCTACACCTTC. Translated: CASSRPGNYGYTF.

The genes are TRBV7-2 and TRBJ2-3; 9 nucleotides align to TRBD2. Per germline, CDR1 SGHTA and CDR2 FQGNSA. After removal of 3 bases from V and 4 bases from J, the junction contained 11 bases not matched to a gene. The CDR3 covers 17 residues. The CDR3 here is CASSFALSGGRADTQYF. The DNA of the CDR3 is TGTGCCAGCAGCTTCGCTCTGAGCGGGGGGAGGGCAGATACGCAGTATTTT. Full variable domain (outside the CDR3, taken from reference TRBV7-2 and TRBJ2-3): GAGVSQSPSNKVTEKGKDVELRCDPISGHTALYWYRQSLGQGLEFLIYFQGNSAPDKSGLPSDRFSAERTGGSVSTLTIQRTQQEDSAVYLCASSFALSGGRADTQYFGPGTRLTVL.

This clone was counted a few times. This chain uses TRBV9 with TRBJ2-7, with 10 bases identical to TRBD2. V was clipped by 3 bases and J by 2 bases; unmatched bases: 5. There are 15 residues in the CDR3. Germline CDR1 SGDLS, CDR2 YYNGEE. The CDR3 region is CASSASGGGPYEQYF. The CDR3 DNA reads TGTGCCAGCAGCGCGAGCGGGGGGGGCCCCTACGAGCAGTACTTC.

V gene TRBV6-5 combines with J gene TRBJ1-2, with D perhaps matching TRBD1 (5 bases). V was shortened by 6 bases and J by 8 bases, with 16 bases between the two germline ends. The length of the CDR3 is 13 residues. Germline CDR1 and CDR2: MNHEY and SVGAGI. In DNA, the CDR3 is TGTGCCAGCAGCCCCCCGTCGGGGGAGGGCTACACCTTC. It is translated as CASSPPSGEGYTF.